The TCR beta chain under discussion was sequenced for a study of CD8+ T cells in alopecia areata. Study outcomes and limitations: Scalp samples also contribute reads from the resident alphabeta T cells found in normal skin.

Treatment here: oral pan-JAK inhibitor, 5-10 mg twice daily. Collected material from alopecia areata patients comprised lesional scalp punch biopsies and peripheral blood. Note on this clone: What it binds is unknown.

After isolation, RNA underwent reverse transcription to generate cDNA as the sequencing template. Here immunoSEQ multiplex PCR was the method, and the copy in TCRdb shows in-frame clones only, minus some. Of about 6,900 clones listed, around 70% are singletons. The sequences come from skin, collected at week 4, from a patient treated with tofacitinib. This clonotype was obtained from a human donor with alopecia areata.

Here the CDR3 reads CASSPIYRTGRLDTQYF. CDR3 DNA: TGTGCCAGCAGCCCGATCTACCGTACAGGGCGCTTAGATACGCAGTATTTT. V and J are TRBV7-9 and TRBJ2-3; tentatively, D is TRBD1 (6 bases). Per germline, CDR1 SEHNR and CDR2 FQNEAQ (reference sequence). Trimming left V 5 bases short and J 5 bases short, with 23 bases between. The CDR3 has 17 residues.